The present T cell receptor beta chain was sequenced within a study of technical replicates of blood from a few donors. Sequencing was performed with immunoSEQ multiplex PCR; in TCRdb, only in-frame clones are kept and a portion is missing. The repertoire holds about 83,000 clones, with around 92% as singletons. This clone was detected only once. CDR3 length: 11 residues. Trimming left V 5 bases short and J 5 bases short, with 7 bases between. The germline V gene has CDR1 WSHSY and CDR2 SAAADI. The genes are TRBV10-2 and TRBJ2-7, with D possibly being TRBD1 (5 bases). Source material: T cells isolated from PBMCs. This receptor was obtained from a human donor in good health. Written as DNA, the CDR3 is TGCGCCAGCAGTCAGGGCCACGAGCAGTACTTC. Protein sequence: CASSQGHEQYF.